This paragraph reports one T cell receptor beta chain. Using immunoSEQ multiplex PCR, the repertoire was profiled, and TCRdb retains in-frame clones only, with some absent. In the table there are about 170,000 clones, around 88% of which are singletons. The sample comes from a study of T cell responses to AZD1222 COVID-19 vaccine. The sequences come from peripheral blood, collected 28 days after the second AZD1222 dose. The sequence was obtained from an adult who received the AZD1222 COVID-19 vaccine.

The CDR3 DNA reads TGTGCCACCCAAGGGTATGGGACCGGGGAGCTGTTTTTT. Amino acid sequence: CATQGYGTGELFF. The chain carries TRBV6-5 and TRBJ2-2; D remains ambiguous. V was trimmed by 10 bases and J by 5 bases, leaving 14 bases between them. This CDR3 spans 13 amino acids. The germline V gene encodes CDR1 MNHEY and CDR2 SVGAGI.